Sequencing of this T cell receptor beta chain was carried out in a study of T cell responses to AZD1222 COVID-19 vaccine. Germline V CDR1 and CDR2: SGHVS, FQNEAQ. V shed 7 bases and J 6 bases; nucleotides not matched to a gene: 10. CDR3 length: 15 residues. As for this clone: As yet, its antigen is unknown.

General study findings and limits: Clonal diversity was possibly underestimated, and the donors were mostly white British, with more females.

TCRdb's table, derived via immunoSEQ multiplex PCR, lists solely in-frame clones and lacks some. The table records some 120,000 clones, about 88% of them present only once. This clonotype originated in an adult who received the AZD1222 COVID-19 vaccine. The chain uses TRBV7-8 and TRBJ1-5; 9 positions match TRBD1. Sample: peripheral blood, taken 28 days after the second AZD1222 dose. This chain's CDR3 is CASTQNRGPVQPQHF. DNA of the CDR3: TGTGCCAGCACCCAGAACAGGGGGCCTGTTCAGCCCCAGCATTTT.